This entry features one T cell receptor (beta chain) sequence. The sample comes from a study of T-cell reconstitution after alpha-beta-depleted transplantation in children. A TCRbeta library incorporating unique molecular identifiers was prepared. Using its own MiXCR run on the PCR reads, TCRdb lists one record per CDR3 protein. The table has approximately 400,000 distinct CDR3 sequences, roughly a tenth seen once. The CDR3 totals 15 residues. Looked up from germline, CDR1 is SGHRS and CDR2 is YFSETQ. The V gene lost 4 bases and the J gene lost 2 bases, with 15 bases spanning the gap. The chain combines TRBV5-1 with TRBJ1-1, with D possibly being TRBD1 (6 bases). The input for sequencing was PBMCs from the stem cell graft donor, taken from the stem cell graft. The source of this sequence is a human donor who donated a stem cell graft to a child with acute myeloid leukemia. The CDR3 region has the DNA TGCGCCAGCAGCCCCGTGATGGGGGCTAACACTGAAGCTTTCTTT. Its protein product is CASSPVMGANTEAFF.